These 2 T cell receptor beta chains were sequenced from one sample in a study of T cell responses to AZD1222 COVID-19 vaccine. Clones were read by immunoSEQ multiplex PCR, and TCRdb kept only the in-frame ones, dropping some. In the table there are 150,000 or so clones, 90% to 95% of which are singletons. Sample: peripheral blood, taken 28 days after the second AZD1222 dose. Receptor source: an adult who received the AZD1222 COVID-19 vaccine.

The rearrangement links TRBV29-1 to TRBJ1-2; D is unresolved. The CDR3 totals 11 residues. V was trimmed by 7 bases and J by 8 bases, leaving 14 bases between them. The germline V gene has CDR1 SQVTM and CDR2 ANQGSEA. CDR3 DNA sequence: TGCAGCGGCCGGTCCCTTGGGGGCTACACCTTC. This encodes CSGRSLGGYTF.

The CDR3 sequence: CAWIHGQGLTEAFF. DNA for the CDR3: TGTGCCTGGATCCATGGACAGGGGCTTACTGAAGCTTTCTTT. The V and J genes are TRBV30 and TRBJ1-1; the match to TRBD1 covers 9 bases. The CDR3 covers 14 residues. CDR1 is GTSNPN, CDR2 SVGIG, per germline (reference sequence). V gave up 4 bases and J gave up 5 bases; unmatched junction bases: 8.